These 18 T cell receptor beta chains share one sample of origin, sequenced in a study of blood T cell repertoires in COVID-19. Using immunoSEQ multiplex PCR, the repertoire was profiled, and TCRdb retains in-frame clones only, with some absent. The table has 250,000 or so clones, approximately 89% seen once. Source material: PBMCs or T cells enriched from blood (not recorded which). The receptors here all came from a woman between 18 and 29 years old who had recovered from COVID-19.

This sequence joins TRBV2 and TRBJ1-5, with 7 bases that match TRBD1. Trimming cost V 6 bases and J 1 base; bases outside gene matches: 6. This CDR3 comprises 15 residues. Germline V gene sequence: CDR1 SNHLY, CDR2 FYNNEI. The CDR3 spells CASSGDRASNQPQHF. The CDR3 nucleotides read TGTGCCAGCAGCGGGGACAGAGCGAGCAATCAGCCCCAGCATTTT. The full variable domain, with the rest looked up from reference TRBV2 and TRBJ1-5, is EPEVTQTPSHQVTQMGQEVILRCVPISNHLYFYWYRQILGQKVEFLVSFYNNEISEKSEIFDDQFSVERPDGSNFTLKIRSTKLEDSAMYFCASSGDRASNQPQHFGDGTRLSIL.

The chain carries TRBV13 and TRBJ2-2; TRBD2 agrees at 13 bases. The CDR3 spans 17 residues. V was clipped by 4 bases and J by 6 bases; unmatched bases: 8. Germline CDR1 is PRHDT and CDR2 is FYEKMQ (reference sequence). CDR3 sequence: CASSSDLLAGGAGELFF. CDR3 DNA: TGTGCCAGCAGCTCGGACCTACTAGCGGGGGGGGCCGGGGAGCTGTTTTTT. The full variable domain, its missing parts supplied by reference TRBV13 and TRBJ2-2, is AAGVIQSPRHLIKEKRETATLKCYPIPRHDTVYWYQQGPGQDPQFLISFYEKMQSDKGSIPDRFSAQQFSDYHSELNMSSLELGDSALYFCASSSDLLAGGAGELFFGEGSRLTVL.

The V and J genes are TRBV5-4 and TRBJ1-4; TRBD1 agrees at 8 bases. This CDR3 spans 14 amino acids. Trimming cost V 0 bases and J 5 bases; bases outside gene matches: 0. Germline lookup yields CDR1 SGHNT and CDR2 YYREEE (reference sequence). CDR3 sequence reads: CASSLGTGNEKLFF. The CDR3 nucleotides are TGTGCCAGCAGCTTGGGGACAGGGAATGAAAAACTGTTTTTT.

The chain couples TRBV6-1 to TRBJ2-5; possibly TRBD1 for D (6 bases). The germline V gene has CDR1 MNHNS and CDR2 SASEGT. The CDR3 has 15 amino acids. V was shortened by 2 bases and J by 1 base, with 11 bases between the two germline ends. CDR3 residues: CASSESQGSQETQYF. The CDR3, as DNA: TGTGCCAGCAGTGAATCTCAGGGGTCCCAAGAGACCCAGTACTTC.

This clone was picked up one time. This chain links TRBV12-3 or TRBV12-4 with TRBJ1-1; weak D call: TRBD1 (5 bases). This CDR3 comprises 12 residues. V shed 4 bases and J shed 6 bases, with 9 bases lying between them. As DNA, the CDR3 is TGTGCCAGCAGTTGGGCAGGGTCTGAAGCTTTCTTT. Translated, it gives CASSWAGSEAFF.

The chain combines TRBV7-9 with TRBJ2-2; 7 nucleotides match TRBD1. The CDR3 length is 14 residues. With V trimmed by 5 bases and J by 5 bases, 5 bases remained unmatched. From germline, CDR1 is SEHNR and CDR2 FQNEAQ (reference sequence). For the CDR3, the DNA is TGTGCCAGCAGCCACAGGGGTAGGACCGGGGAGCTGTTTTTT. Translated, it gives CASSHRGRTGELFF.

This chain joins TRBV5-5 and TRBJ1-5; D is ambiguous. The CDR3 loop spans 14 amino acids. From germline, CDR1 is SGHKS and CDR2 YYEKEE (reference sequence). V lost 0 bases and J lost 9, with 13 bases in between. The DNA of the CDR3 is TGTGCCAGCAGCTTGGGGACTGGGAATTCGCCCCAGCATTTT. It encodes CASSLGTGNSPQHF.

The V and J genes are TRBV28 and TRBJ2-1; TRBD2 matches 13 bases. Trimming at V came to 11 bases and at J to 9 bases, leaving 13 bases not matched to a gene. The CDR3 runs to 15 residues. From germline, CDR1 is MDHEN and CDR2 SYDVKM. In DNA, the CDR3 is TGTGCCGGCACTAGCGGGAGGGCCGGATCGAGTGAGCAGTTCTTC. Its protein product is CAGTSGRAGSSEQFF.

The V gene is TRBV6-4, the J gene TRBJ1-2, with TRBD1 as a possible D gene (6 bases). The CDR3 covers 15 residues. Trimming pared 6 bases from V and 4 bases from J, leaving 18 bases between. CDR1 is MRHNA, CDR2 SNTAGT, per germline. The CDR3 nucleotides are TGTGCCAGCAGGGCGGAAGGGGGAGCCCCCTATGGCTACACCTTC. It codes for CASRAEGGAPYGYTF.

The CDR3 nucleotides are TGTGCTAGTGGTTTGAGGACAGGGGCAGATACGCAGTATTTT. Protein product: CASGLRTGADTQYF. V and J are TRBV12-5 and TRBJ2-3; TRBD1 agrees at 9 bases. The CDR3 contains 14 residues. After removal of 2 bases from V and 4 bases from J, the junction contained 1 base not matched to a gene. The germline V gene has CDR1 LGHNT and CDR2 FRNRAP. The variable domain in full, completed from reference TRBV12-5 and TRBJ2-3, reads DARVTQTPRHKVTEMGQEVTMRCQPILGHNTVFWYRQTMMQGLELLAYFRNRAPLDDSGMPKDRFSAEMPDATLATLKIQPSEPRDSAVYFCASGLRTGADTQYFGPGTRLTVL.

This chain joins TRBV7-2 and TRBJ2-5, with TRBD1 as a possible D gene (6 bases). V was trimmed by 1 base and J by 4 bases, leaving 10 bases between them. This CDR3 contains 14 residues. CDR1 and CDR2 from the germline V gene are SGHTA and FQGNSA. CDR3 region: CASSLDVGAETQYF. The CDR3 coding sequence is TGTGCCAGCAGCTTAGATGTGGGGGCAGAGACCCAGTACTTC.

This chain uses TRBV6-5 with TRBJ1-3; D gene uncertain. Per germline, CDR1 MNHEY and CDR2 SVGAGI. This CDR3 comprises 14 residues. Deletions cut 6 bases from V and 1 base from J, with 10 bases between. The CDR3 here is CASSLSMSGNTIYF. The CDR3 DNA reads as TGTGCCAGCAGCCTCAGTATGTCTGGAAACACCATATATTTT.

The V gene is TRBV29-1, the J gene TRBJ2-7; 7 bases are a match to TRBD1. CDR3 size: 13 residues. V dropped 7 bases and J dropped 6; count of bases not matched to a gene: 12. Germline-derived CDR1 and CDR2 are SQVTM and ANQGSEA. This CDR3 is CSALLTQGSEQYF. CDR3 sequence (DNA): TGCAGCGCCTTACTAACACAGGGGAGCGAGCAGTACTTC.

This clone was counted a few times. The rearrangement links TRBV19 to TRBJ2-2; D uncertain. The CDR3 spans 12 residues. Germline values: CDR1 LNHDA, CDR2 SQIVND (reference sequence). Trimming took off 4 bases at V and 7 bases at J, with 7 bases between the two ends. The chain's CDR3 is CASSTILGELFF. The CDR3 region has the DNA TGTGCCAGTAGTACAATACTCGGGGAGCTGTTTTTT.

The chain recombines TRBV10-2 with TRBJ1-4; D unresolved. Germline values: CDR1 WSHSY, CDR2 SAAADI. V was clipped by 6 bases and J by 7 bases, with 15 bases between them. The length of the CDR3 is 14 residues. The CDR3 coding sequence is TGCGCCAGCAGCTACCTCCGGGGTAGTGAAAAACTGTTTTTT. As protein: CASSYLRGSEKLFF.

The chain joins TRBV3-1 (or the pseudogene TRBV3-2) to TRBJ2-5; D might be TRBD2 (6 bases). V was cut by 5 bases and J by 11 bases, with 15 bases left in between. The length of the CDR3 is 12 residues. The germline V gene encodes CDR1 LGHDT and CDR2 YNNKEL (reference sequence). The CDR3 spells CASSSERLVQYF. CDR3 nucleotides: TGTGCCAGCAGCTCCGAGCGACTAGTTCAGTACTTC.

V and J are TRBV7-9 and TRBJ1-5; 7 positions match TRBD1. Germline lookup yields CDR1 SEHNR and CDR2 FQNEAQ (reference sequence). The CDR3 runs to 19 residues. Losses at the gene ends were 1 base for V and 0 bases for J; bases not matched to a gene: 12. In nucleotides, the CDR3 is TGTGCCAGCAGCTTAGAGGGGGCCCTGGAATACTATAGCAATCAGCCCCAGCATTTT. Its protein is CASSLEGALEYYSNQPQHF.

To note about this clone: Other DNA sequences of this sample code for an identical CDR3. The CDR3 sequence is CASSQEGAGNQPQHF. In nucleotides, the CDR3 is TGCGCCAGCAGCCAAGAGGGCGCAGGGAATCAGCCCCAGCATTTT. The chain recombines TRBV4-1 with TRBJ1-5; D might be TRBD1 (5 bases). Trimming took 0 bases from V and 4 from J, leaving 10 bases between them. This CDR3 comprises 15 residues. Germline CDR1 is MGHRA and CDR2 is YSYEKL.